The T cell receptor (beta chain) under discussion was sequenced for a study of T cell changes during pregnancy in multiple sclerosis. Sequencing was performed with immunoSEQ multiplex PCR; in TCRdb, only in-frame clones are kept and a portion is missing. The repertoire includes about 41,000 clones, roughly nine tenths of them detected once, and approximately 0.64% sits in the top ten. Trimming left V 6 bases short and J 7 bases short, with 11 bases between. The germline V gene encodes CDR1 DFQATT and CDR2 SNEGSKA (reference sequence). This CDR3 contains 11 residues. The chain employs TRBV20-1 and TRBJ2-3; possible D gene TRBD2, 6 bases. The TCR was taken from a female donor with multiple sclerosis, enrolled in a pregnancy study. Specimen: CD4+ T cells from peripheral blood mononuclear cells, collected in the first trimester of pregnancy. CDR3 amino acids: CSAPGVNTQYF. The CDR3 DNA is TGCAGTGCCCCGGGAGTAAATACGCAGTATTTT.